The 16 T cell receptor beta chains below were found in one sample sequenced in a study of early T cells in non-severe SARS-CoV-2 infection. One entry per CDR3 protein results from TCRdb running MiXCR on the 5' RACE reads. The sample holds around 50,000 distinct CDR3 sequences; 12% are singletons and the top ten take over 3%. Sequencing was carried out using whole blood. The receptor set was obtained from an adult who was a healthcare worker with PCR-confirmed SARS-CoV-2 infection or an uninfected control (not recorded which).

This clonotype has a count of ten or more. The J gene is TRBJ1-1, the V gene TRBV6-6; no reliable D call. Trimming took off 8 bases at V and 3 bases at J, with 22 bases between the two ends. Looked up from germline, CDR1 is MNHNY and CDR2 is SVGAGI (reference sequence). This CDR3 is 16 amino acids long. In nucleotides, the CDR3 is TGTGCCAGCGGCGCTTCCGCCGGGATACGGGACACTGAAGCTTTCTTT. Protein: CASGASAGIRDTEAFF.

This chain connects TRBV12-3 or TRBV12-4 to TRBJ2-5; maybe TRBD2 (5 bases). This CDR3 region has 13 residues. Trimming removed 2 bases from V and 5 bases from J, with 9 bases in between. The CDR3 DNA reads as TGTGCCAGCAGTTTAACTAGATGGGAGACCCAGTACTTC. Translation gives CASSLTRWETQYF.

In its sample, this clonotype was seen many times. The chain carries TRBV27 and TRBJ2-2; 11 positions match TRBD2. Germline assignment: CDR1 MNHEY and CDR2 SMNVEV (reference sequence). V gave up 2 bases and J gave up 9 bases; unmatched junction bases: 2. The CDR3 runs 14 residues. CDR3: CASSLTSGSRELFF. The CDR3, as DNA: TGTGCCAGCAGTTTAACTAGCGGGAGCAGGGAGCTGTTTTTT.

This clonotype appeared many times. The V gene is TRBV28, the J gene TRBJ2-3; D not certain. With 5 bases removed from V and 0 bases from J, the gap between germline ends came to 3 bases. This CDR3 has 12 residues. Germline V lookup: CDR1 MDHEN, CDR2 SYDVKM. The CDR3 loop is CASSTSTDTQYF. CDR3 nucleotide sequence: TGTGCCAGCAGTACCAGCACAGATACGCAGTATTTT.

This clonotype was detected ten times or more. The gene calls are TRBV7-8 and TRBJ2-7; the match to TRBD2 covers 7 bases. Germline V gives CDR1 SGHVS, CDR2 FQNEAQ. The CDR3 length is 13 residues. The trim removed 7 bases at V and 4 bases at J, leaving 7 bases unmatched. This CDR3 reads CASTLGGGYEQYF. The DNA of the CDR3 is TGTGCCAGCACTCTGGGGGGAGGGTACGAGCAGTACTTC.

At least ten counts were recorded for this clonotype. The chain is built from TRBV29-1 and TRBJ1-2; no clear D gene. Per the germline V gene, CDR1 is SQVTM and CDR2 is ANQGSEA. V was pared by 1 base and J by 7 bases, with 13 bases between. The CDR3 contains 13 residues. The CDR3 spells CSVEVQVSIGYTF. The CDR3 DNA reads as TGCAGCGTTGAAGTTCAAGTCTCTATTGGCTACACCTTC. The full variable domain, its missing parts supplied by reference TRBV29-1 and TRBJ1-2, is SAVISQKPSRDICQRGTSLTIQCQVDSQVTMMFWYRQQPGQSLTLIATANQGSEATYESGFVIDKFPISRPNLTFSTLTVSNMSPEDSSIYLCSVEVQVSIGYTFGSGTRLTVV.

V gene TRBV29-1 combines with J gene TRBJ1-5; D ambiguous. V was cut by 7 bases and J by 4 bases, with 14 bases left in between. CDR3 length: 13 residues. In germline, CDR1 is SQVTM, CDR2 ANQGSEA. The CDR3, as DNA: TGCAGCGCCGAGGTTACAGAAAATCAGCCCCAGCATTTT. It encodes CSAEVTENQPQHF.

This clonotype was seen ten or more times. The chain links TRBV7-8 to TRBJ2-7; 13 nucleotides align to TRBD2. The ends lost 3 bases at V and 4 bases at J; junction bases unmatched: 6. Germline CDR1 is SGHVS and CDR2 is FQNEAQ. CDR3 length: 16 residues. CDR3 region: CASSFGLAGVSYEQYF. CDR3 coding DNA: TGTGCCAGCAGCTTCGGACTAGCGGGAGTATCGTACGAGCAGTACTTC.

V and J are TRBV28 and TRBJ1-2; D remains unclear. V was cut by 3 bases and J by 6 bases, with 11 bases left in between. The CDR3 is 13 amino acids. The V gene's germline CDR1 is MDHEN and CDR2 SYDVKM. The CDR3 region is CASSFPHDNGYTF. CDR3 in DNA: TGTGCCAGCAGTTTTCCCCACGACAATGGCTACACCTTC.

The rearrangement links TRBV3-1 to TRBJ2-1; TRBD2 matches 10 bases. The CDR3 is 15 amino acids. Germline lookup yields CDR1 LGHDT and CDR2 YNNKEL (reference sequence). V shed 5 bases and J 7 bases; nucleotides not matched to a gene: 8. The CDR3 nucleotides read TGTGCCAGCAGCTCTTCTAGCGGGAGTCTTAATGAGCAGTTCTTC. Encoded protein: CASSSSSGSLNEQFF.

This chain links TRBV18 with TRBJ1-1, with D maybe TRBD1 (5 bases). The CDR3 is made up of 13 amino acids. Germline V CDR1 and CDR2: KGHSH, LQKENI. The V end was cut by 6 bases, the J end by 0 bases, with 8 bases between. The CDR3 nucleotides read TGTGCCAGCTCCGACAGAATGAACACTGAAGCTTTCTTT. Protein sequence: CASSDRMNTEAFF.

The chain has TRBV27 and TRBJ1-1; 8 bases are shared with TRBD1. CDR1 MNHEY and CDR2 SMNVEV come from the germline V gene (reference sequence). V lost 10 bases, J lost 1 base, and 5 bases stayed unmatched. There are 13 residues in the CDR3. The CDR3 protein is CATEGTGNTEAFF. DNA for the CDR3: TGTGCCACCGAGGGGACAGGGAACACTGAAGCTTTCTTT.

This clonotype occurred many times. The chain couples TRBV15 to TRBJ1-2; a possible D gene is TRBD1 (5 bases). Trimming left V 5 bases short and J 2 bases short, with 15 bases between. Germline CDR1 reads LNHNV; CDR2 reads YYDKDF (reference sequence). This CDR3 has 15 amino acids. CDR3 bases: TGTGCCACCAGCGAGGGAAGGAGGGGAAACTATGGCTACACCTTC. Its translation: CATSEGRRGNYGYTF.

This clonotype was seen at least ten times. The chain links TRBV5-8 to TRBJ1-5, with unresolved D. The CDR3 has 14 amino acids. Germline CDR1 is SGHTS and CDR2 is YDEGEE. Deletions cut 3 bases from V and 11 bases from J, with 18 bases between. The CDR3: CASSSFLGRAAQHF. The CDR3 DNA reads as TGTGCCAGCAGCTCCTTCCTGGGCCGCGCAGCCCAGCATTTT.

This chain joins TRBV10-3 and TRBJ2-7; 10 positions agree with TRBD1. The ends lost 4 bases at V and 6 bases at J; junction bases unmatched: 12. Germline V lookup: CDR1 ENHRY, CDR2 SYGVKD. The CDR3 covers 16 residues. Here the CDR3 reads CAISGTGPGQGSEQYF. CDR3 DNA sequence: TGTGCCATCAGTGGGACAGGGCCGGGACAGGGGTCCGAGCAGTACTTC.

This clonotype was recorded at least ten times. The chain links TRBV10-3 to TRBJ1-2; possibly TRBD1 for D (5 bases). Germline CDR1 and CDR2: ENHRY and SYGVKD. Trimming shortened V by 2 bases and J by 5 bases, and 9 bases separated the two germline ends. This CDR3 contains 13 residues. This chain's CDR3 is CAISEQGVYGYTF. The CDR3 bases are TGTGCCATCAGTGAGCAAGGGGTTTATGGCTACACCTTC.